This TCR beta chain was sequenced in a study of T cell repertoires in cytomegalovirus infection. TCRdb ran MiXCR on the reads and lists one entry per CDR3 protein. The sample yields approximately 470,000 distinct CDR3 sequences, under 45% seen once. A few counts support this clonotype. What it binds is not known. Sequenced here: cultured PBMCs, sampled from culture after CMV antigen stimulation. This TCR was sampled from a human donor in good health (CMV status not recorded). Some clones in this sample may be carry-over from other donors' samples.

The CDR3 coding sequence is TGTGCCATTAACCCAGGGGGCCAACAGTACTTC. It translates to CAINPGGQQYF. V gene TRBV6-9 combines with J gene TRBJ2-7, with 8 bases aligning to TRBD1. The CDR3 consists of 11 residues. V gave up 10 bases and J gave up 10 bases; unmatched junction bases: 9. Germline V CDR1 and CDR2: MNHGY, SVAAGI.